This TCR beta chain was retrieved from a study of glioma-infiltrating T cells. The ends were cut back, 1 base at V and 0 bases at J, with 19 bases in the middle. The germline V gene has CDR1 MGHRA and CDR2 YSYEKL. The CDR3 loop spans 19 amino acids. Only one count was recorded for this clonotype. Using RNA template, CDR3s of TCR alpha and beta were amplified with iRepertoire arm-PCR. TCRdb fed the multiplex PCR reads into MiXCR, producing one record per CDR3 protein. Here the sample spans a few hundred thousand distinct CDR3 sequences, roughly 41% being singletons. V and J are TRBV4-1 and TRBJ1-5; weak D call: TRBD1 (6 bases). Sequenced sample: glioma tissue, nonneoplastic brain tissue, or PBMCs (not recorded which). The receptor's source is a human donor with low-grade glioma or glioblastoma, undergoing nonglioma brain surgery, or in good health (not recorded which). CDR3 nucleotides: TGCGCCAGCAGCCAAGTGCCTTGGGCTCCAGGGGATAGCAATCAGCCCCAGCATTTT. The encoded protein is CASSQVPWAPGDSNQPQHF.